Listed below are T cell receptor beta chains from one sample, sequenced in a study of shared clonotypes between healthy human individuals. Generated by immunoSEQ multiplex PCR, the TCRdb table keeps only in-frame clones and is missing some. The table has roughly 2.1 million clones, approximately 94% seen once; the top ten hold under 2%. The sequenced material came from naive CD8+ T cells from PBMCs. The source of these receptors is a man between 18 and 35 years old in good health. Some clones in this sample may be carry-over from other donors' samples. The CDR3 runs from the conserved cysteine through the conserved F or W. The D gene is left open where the match is weak. The size entry is marked missing in some rows and otherwise reads once, few, many or a size class.

J gene: TRBJ2-1; clone size: NA; CDR3 length: 17; V gene: TRBV11-3; D gene: TRBD2; CDR3 protein: CASSPTPGLAGGNEQFF; CDR3 DNA: TGTGCCAGCAGCCCAACACCCGGACTAGCGGGAGGGAATGAGCAGTTCTTC
J gene: TRBJ1-1; clone size: NA; CDR3 length: 13; V gene: TRBV6-5; D gene: NA; CDR3 protein: CASSTGSHTEAFF; CDR3 DNA: TGTGCCAGCAGTACAGGGTCGCACACTGAAGCTTTCTTT
J gene: TRBJ1-2; clone size: NA; CDR3 length: 14; V gene: TRBV9; D gene: TRBD1; CDR3 protein: CASSARQGNYGYTF; CDR3 DNA: TGTGCCAGCAGCGCCAGACAGGGGAACTACGGCTACACCTTC
J gene: TRBJ2-7; clone size: NA; CDR3 length: 16; V gene: TRBV4-3; D gene: TRBD2; CDR3 protein: CASSQEIVWGGYEQYF; CDR3 DNA: TGCGCCAGCAGCCAAGAAATTGTATGGGGGGGGTACGAGCAGTACTTC
J gene: TRBJ2-7; clone size: NA; CDR3 length: 12; V gene: TRBV2; D gene: NA; CDR3 protein: CASSRRVHEQYF; CDR3 DNA: TGTGCCAGCAGTCGCAGGGTCCACGAGCAGTACTTC
J gene: TRBJ1-1; clone size: NA; CDR3 length: 14; V gene: TRBV27; D gene: NA; CDR3 protein: CASSSWGPPTEAFF; CDR3 DNA: TGTGCCAGCAGTTCCTGGGGACCCCCCACTGAAGCTTTCTTT
J gene: TRBJ2-7; clone size: NA; CDR3 length: 15; V gene: TRBV7-2; D gene: NA; CDR3 protein: CASSWSGLKVYEQYF; CDR3 DNA: TGTGCCAGCAGTTGGTCGGGACTCAAAGTTTACGAGCAGTACTTC
J gene: TRBJ2-1; clone size: NA; CDR3 length: 15; V gene: TRBV7-9; D gene: TRBD2; CDR3 protein: CASSNRDYRSNEQFF; CDR3 DNA: TGTGCCAGCAGCAACCGGGACTACCGATCCAATGAGCAGTTCTTC
J gene: TRBJ2-1; clone size: NA; CDR3 length: 16; V gene: TRBV7-6; D gene: NA; CDR3 protein: CASSPSGQGAYNEQFF; CDR3 DNA: TGTGCCAGCAGCCCCAGCGGGCAGGGGGCCTACAATGAGCAGTTCTTC
J gene: TRBJ2-7; clone size: NA; CDR3 length: 16; V gene: TRBV28; D gene: TRBD1; CDR3 protein: CASSPLSGDRAYEQYF; CDR3 DNA: TGTGCCAGCAGCCCCCTAAGTGGGGACAGGGCCTACGAGCAGTACTTC
J gene: TRBJ1-1; clone size: few; CDR3 length: 14; V gene: TRBV7-8; D gene: TRBD1; CDR3 protein: CASSWRDSNTEAFF; CDR3 DNA: TGTGCCAGCAGTTGGCGGGACAGTAACACTGAAGCTTTCTTT
J gene: TRBJ1-3; clone size: NA; CDR3 length: 17; V gene: TRBV9; D gene: NA; CDR3 protein: CASSVAAVSDSGNTIYF; CDR3 DNA: TGTGCCAGCAGCGTAGCGGCAGTATCAGACTCTGGAAACACCATATATTTT
J gene: TRBJ2-2; clone size: NA; CDR3 length: 16; V gene: TRBV19; D gene: TRBD2; CDR3 protein: CASSIWLAGGAGELFF; CDR3 DNA: TGTGCCAGTAGTATTTGGCTAGCGGGAGGTGCCGGGGAGCTGTTTTTT
J gene: TRBJ1-2; clone size: NA; CDR3 length: 16; V gene: TRBV7-9; D gene: NA; CDR3 protein: CASSLGVEAPRTGYTF; CDR3 DNA: TGTGCCAGCAGCTTAGGGGTAGAGGCTCCCCGTACTGGCTACACCTTC
J gene: TRBJ2-4; clone size: NA; CDR3 length: 19; V gene: TRBV7-6; D gene: TRBD1; CDR3 protein: CASSLGTGTGVKTKNIQYF; CDR3 DNA: TGTGCCAGCAGCTTGGGGACCGGGACAGGGGTAAAAACCAAAAACATTCAGTACTTC
J gene: TRBJ1-1; clone size: few; CDR3 length: 16; V gene: TRBV13; D gene: NA; CDR3 protein: CASSLGLIPTPPEAFF; CDR3 DNA: TGTGCCAGCAGCTTAGGCCTAATTCCCACTCCCCCTGAAGCTTTCTTT
J gene: TRBJ1-5; clone size: once; CDR3 length: 19; V gene: TRBV4-1; D gene: TRBD1; CDR3 protein: CASSQVASSWRGQGQPQHF; CDR3 DNA: TGCGCCAGCAGCCAAGTCGCCTCATCCTGGAGGGGGCAAGGTCAGCCCCAGCATTTT
J gene: TRBJ2-7; clone size: few; CDR3 length: 12; V gene: TRBV6-1; D gene: NA; CDR3 protein: CAAGRGVVEQYF; CDR3 DNA: TGTGCCGCGGGCAGGGGAGTGGTCGAGCAGTACTTC
J gene: TRBJ2-7; clone size: NA; CDR3 length: 14; V gene: TRBV28; D gene: NA; CDR3 protein: CASSLKGLPYEQYF; CDR3 DNA: TGTGCCAGCAGTTTAAAAGGCCTTCCTTACGAGCAGTACTTC
J gene: TRBJ2-5; clone size: NA; CDR3 length: 15; V gene: TRBV15; D gene: NA; CDR3 protein: CATSRGPNMQETQYF; CDR3 DNA: TGTGCCACCAGCAGAGGGCCAAATATGCAAGAGACCCAGTACTTC
J gene: TRBJ2-1; clone size: NA; CDR3 length: 16; V gene: TRBV7-6; D gene: TRBD2; CDR3 protein: CASSLAGTSFYNEQFF; CDR3 DNA: TGTGCCAGCAGCTTAGCAGGGACTAGCTTCTACAATGAGCAGTTCTTC
J gene: TRBJ2-5; clone size: NA; CDR3 length: 15; V gene: TRBV5-4; D gene: TRBD2; CDR3 protein: CASSLWAGAQETQYF; CDR3 DNA: TGTGCCAGCAGCTTGTGGGCGGGAGCCCAAGAGACCCAGTACTTC
J gene: TRBJ1-5; clone size: NA; CDR3 length: 13; V gene: TRBV9; D gene: NA; CDR3 protein: CASSAHLGQPQHF; CDR3 DNA: TGTGCCAGCAGCGCCCATCTGGGCCAGCCCCAGCATTTT
J gene: TRBJ1-5; clone size: once; CDR3 length: 15; V gene: TRBV27; D gene: NA; CDR3 protein: CASSPGPGSGQPQHF; CDR3 DNA: TGTGCCAGCAGCCCCGGCCCAGGGTCAGGGCAGCCCCAGCATTTT
J gene: TRBJ1-1; clone size: NA; CDR3 length: 17; V gene: TRBV7-8; D gene: NA; CDR3 protein: CASSLIVRGGGNTEAFF; CDR3 DNA: TGTGCCAGCAGCTTAATAGTTCGGGGAGGTGGTAACACTGAAGCTTTCTTT
J gene: TRBJ2-7; clone size: NA; CDR3 length: 14; V gene: TRBV27; D gene: NA; CDR3 protein: CASSLIGAAYEQYF; CDR3 DNA: TGTGCCAGCAGTTTAATAGGGGCAGCGTACGAGCAGTACTTC
J gene: TRBJ1-1; clone size: NA; CDR3 length: 15; V gene: TRBV28; D gene: NA; CDR3 protein: CASSLGRELRFEAFF; CDR3 DNA: TGTGCCAGCAGTTTAGGGCGGGAGTTACGATTTGAAGCTTTCTTT
J gene: TRBJ2-1; clone size: NA; CDR3 length: 15; V gene: TRBV7-2; D gene: TRBD2; CDR3 protein: CASSYSGYSYNEQFF; CDR3 DNA: TGTGCCAGCAGCTATAGCGGGTATTCTTACAATGAGCAGTTCTTC
J gene: TRBJ2-2; clone size: NA; CDR3 length: 15; V gene: TRBV10-2; D gene: NA; CDR3 protein: CASSLRGSGTGELFF; CDR3 DNA: TGCGCCAGCAGTCTGAGGGGATCGGGGACCGGGGAGCTGTTTTTT
J gene: TRBJ1-1; clone size: once; CDR3 length: 15; V gene: TRBV19; D gene: NA; CDR3 protein: CASRALRGRNTEAFF; CDR3 DNA: TGTGCCAGTAGGGCTCTGAGAGGGCGGAACACTGAAGCTTTCTTT
J gene: TRBJ2-7; clone size: NA; CDR3 length: 15; V gene: TRBV7-2; D gene: NA; CDR3 protein: CASSQGAVNPYEQYF; CDR3 DNA: TGTGCCAGCAGCCAAGGGGCGGTCAACCCCTACGAGCAGTACTTC
J gene: TRBJ2-2; clone size: once; CDR3 length: 14; V gene: TRBV9; D gene: NA; CDR3 protein: CASSGPGVTGELFF; CDR3 DNA: TGTGCCAGCAGTGGTCCGGGGGTCACCGGGGAGCTGTTTTTT
J gene: TRBJ2-7; clone size: NA; CDR3 length: 14; V gene: TRBV11-2; D gene: NA; CDR3 protein: CASSLEPGNYEQYF; CDR3 DNA: TGTGCCAGCAGCTTAGAACCAGGGAACTACGAGCAGTACTTC
J gene: TRBJ1-3; clone size: NA; CDR3 length: 15; V gene: TRBV27; D gene: TRBD1; CDR3 protein: CASSSTGGPDDTIYF; CDR3 DNA: TGTGCCAGCAGTTCCACAGGGGGTCCGGACGACACCATATATTTT
J gene: TRBJ2-7; clone size: NA; CDR3 length: 16; V gene: TRBV27; D gene: TRBD1; CDR3 protein: CASSSPLGTGLYEQYF; CDR3 DNA: TGTGCCAGCAGTTCCCCTCTCGGGACAGGGTTGTACGAGCAGTACTTC
J gene: TRBJ2-7; clone size: NA; CDR3 length: 11; V gene: TRBV6-1; D gene: NA; CDR3 protein: CASISSYEQYF; CDR3 DNA: TGTGCCAGTATAAGCTCCTACGAGCAGTACTTC
J gene: TRBJ1-2; clone size: once; CDR3 length: 14; V gene: TRBV9; D gene: NA; CDR3 protein: CASSVDLENYGYTF; CDR3 DNA: TGTGCCAGCAGCGTAGATTTAGAGAACTATGGCTACACCTTC
J gene: TRBJ2-1; clone size: NA; CDR3 length: 12; V gene: TRBV9; D gene: NA; CDR3 protein: CASSGRGPPAFF; CDR3 DNA: TGTGCCAGCAGCGGTCGGGGACCTCCGGCGTTCTTC
J gene: TRBJ2-6; clone size: NA; CDR3 length: 15; V gene: TRBV30; D gene: NA; CDR3 protein: CARLPDRDGANVLTF; CDR3 DNA: TGTGCCCGCCTCCCGGACCGAGATGGGGCCAACGTCCTGACTTTC
J gene: TRBJ2-5; clone size: NA; CDR3 length: 16; V gene: TRBV27; D gene: NA; CDR3 protein: CASSLSMGEFAETQYF; CDR3 DNA: TGTGCCAGCAGTTTATCGATGGGGGAGTTTGCAGAGACCCAGTACTTC
J gene: TRBJ2-5; clone size: NA; CDR3 length: 14; V gene: TRBV27; D gene: NA; CDR3 protein: CASRKRGIQETQYF; CDR3 DNA: TGTGCCAGCAGAAAAAGAGGTATACAAGAGACCCAGTACTTC